Listed here are 9 T cell receptor beta chains from one sample, sequenced in a study of shared clonotypes between healthy human individuals. Generated by immunoSEQ multiplex PCR, the TCRdb table keeps only in-frame clones and is missing some. The table lists a few hundred thousand clones, 77% of them singletons. Sequencing was done on a sample of PBMCs. These receptors originate from a woman aged 40 to 55 in good health. Some clones in this sample may be carry-over from other donors' samples.

A single count supports this clone. At the DNA level, this CDR3 is encoded by other sequences in the same sample as well. CDR3 region: CASSLVGNTEAFF. Written as DNA, the CDR3 is TGTGCCAGCAGCTTAGTGGGGAACACTGAAGCTTTCTTT. The chain links TRBV7-2 to TRBJ1-1; D is undetermined. The CDR3 sequence is 13 residues long. V was clipped by 1 base and J by 1 base, with 4 bases between them. Germline V gene lookup returns CDR1 SGHTA and CDR2 FQGNSA.

The chain couples TRBV7-2 to TRBJ2-7; TRBD1 matches 9 bases. Trimming cost V 7 bases and J 3 bases; bases outside gene matches: 13. This CDR3 has 16 amino acids. The V gene's germline CDR1 is SGHTA and CDR2 FQGNSA. In nucleotides, the CDR3 is TGTGCCAGCACCCTTAGGGGGGGGGACAGGGACTACGAGCAGTACTTC. Protein sequence: CASTLRGGDRDYEQYF.

Details on this clone: A far larger clone is just one base off, so this is likely a read error. The rearrangement joins TRBV9 to TRBJ2-7, with D maybe TRBD2 (6 bases). There are 15 residues in the CDR3. CDR1 and CDR2 from the germline V gene are SGDLS and YYNGEE. CDR3 coding DNA: TGTGCCGGCAGCGTAGGAGGGTCCCTCTCCTACGAGCAGTACTTC. This encodes CAGSVGGSLSYEQYF.

In its sample, this clone was seen many times. The chain combines TRBV4-3 with TRBJ2-7, with D perhaps matching TRBD2 (6 bases). The CDR3 extends over 16 amino acids. V dropped 0 bases and J dropped 2 bases, with 14 bases sitting between them. The germline V gene encodes CDR1 LGHNA and CDR2 YSLEER. The CDR3 here is CASSQDHGSGAYEQYF. The CDR3, as DNA: TGCGCCAGCAGCCAAGATCATGGTAGCGGAGCCTACGAGCAGTACTTC.

V usage is TRBV4-3 and J usage is TRBJ2-2; tentative D call: TRBD2 (5 bases). The CDR3 is 16 amino acids. Germline values: CDR1 LGHNA, CDR2 YSLEER. Trimming removed 1 base at V and 8 bases at J, with 17 bases between. The CDR3 loop is CASSQALRALKGELFF. The CDR3 bases are TGCGCCAGCAGCCAAGCTCTGAGGGCGTTAAAAGGGGAGCTGTTTTTT.

V usage is TRBV5-1 and J usage is TRBJ2-3; D is possibly TRBD2 (6 bases). The ends were cut back, 4 bases at V and 1 base at J, with 13 bases in the middle. This CDR3 has 15 residues. CDR1 is SGHRS, CDR2 YFSETQ, per germline. As DNA, the CDR3 is TGCGCCAGCAGCATTCTAGCGCCCCGCACAGATACGCAGTATTTT. Translation: CASSILAPRTDTQYF.

This chain connects TRBV5-8 to TRBJ2-1; TRBD1 aligns across 10 bases. CDR1 SGHTS and CDR2 YDEGEE come from the germline V gene. Trimming removed 4 bases from V and 7 bases from J; junction bases left unmatched: 8. The CDR3 runs 15 residues. The CDR3 here is CASSPGQGLRNEQFF. Here the CDR3 DNA reads TGTGCCAGCAGCCCGGGACAGGGGTTACGGAATGAGCAGTTCTTC.

This chain uses TRBV4-1 with TRBJ2-2; D is unclear. CDR3 length equals 14 residues. Trimming pared 3 bases from V and 3 bases from J, leaving 8 bases between. Germline values: CDR1 MGHRA, CDR2 YSYEKL. CDR3 sequence: CASSHGEDTGELFF. The CDR3 coding sequence is TGCGCCAGCAGCCATGGAGAGGACACCGGGGAGCTGTTTTTT.

This chain uses TRBV20-1 with TRBJ2-7; D gene unclear. Germline assignment: CDR1 DFQATT and CDR2 SNEGSKA (reference sequence). The CDR3 runs to 11 residues. The V and J ends lost 1 base and 9 bases respectively, with 10 bases between them. DNA for the CDR3: TGCAGTGCTAGAGCACGCTTGCGGCAGTACTTC. Amino acids: CSARARLRQYF.